This T cell receptor (beta chain) was documented in a study of blood T cell repertoires in COVID-19. At the level of the study: From the United States, Italy and Spain came samples of acute and convalescent COVID-19. PBMCs, B-cell-depleted T cells, or T cells provided the cDNA or gDNA that made up the material.

With V trimmed by 3 bases and J by 3 bases, 4 bases remained unmatched. Per germline, CDR1 DFQATT and CDR2 SNEGSKA (reference sequence). The CDR3 runs to 14 residues. This clone occurred once. In the source study's methods: Amplification from reference gene primers served as the basis for estimated nucleated cell counts. The table came from immunoSEQ multiplex PCR; TCRdb's copy has only in-frame clones and leaves some out. The V and J calls and the clone size are those of that table, but D and trimming were determined from the DNA. The sample shows tens of thousands of clones, around four fifths of them seen only once.

Sequenced material: peripheral blood. This receptor was obtained from a man aged 45-65 years with acute or convalescent COVID-19. The rearrangement links TRBV20-1 to TRBJ2-7; the match to TRBD1 covers 11 bases. The DNA of the CDR3 is TGCAGTGCTAGTAGGGGGACAGGGGGCTACGAGCAGTACTTC. This sequence encodes CSASRGTGGYEQYF.